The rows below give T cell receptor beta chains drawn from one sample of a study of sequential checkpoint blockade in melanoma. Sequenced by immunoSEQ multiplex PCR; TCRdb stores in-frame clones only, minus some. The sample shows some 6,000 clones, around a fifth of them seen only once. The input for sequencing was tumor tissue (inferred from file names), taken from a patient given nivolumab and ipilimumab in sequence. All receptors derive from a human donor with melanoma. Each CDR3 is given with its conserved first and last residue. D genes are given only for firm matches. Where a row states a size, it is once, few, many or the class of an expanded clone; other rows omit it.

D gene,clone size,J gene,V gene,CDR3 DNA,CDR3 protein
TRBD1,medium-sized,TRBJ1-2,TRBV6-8,TGTGCCAGCCGGCCCGGGACAGTCTATGGCTACACCTTC,CASRPGTVYGYTF
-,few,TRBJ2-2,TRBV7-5,TGTGCCAGCAGGGCTCAGGCGCAGAGCACCGGGGAGCTGTTTTTT,CASRAQAQSTGELFF
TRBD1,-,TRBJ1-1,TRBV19,TGTGCCAGTAGTATTCAGACAGGGGTTTCTGAAGCTTTCTTT,CASSIQTGVSEAFF
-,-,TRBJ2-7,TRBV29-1,TGCAGCGTCCTAGGCGGGAACTTTGGCTACGAGCAGTACTTC,CSVLGGNFGYEQYF
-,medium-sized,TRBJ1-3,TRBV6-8,TGTGCCAGCAAGGGTGGGGGGCATGTTGGAAACACCATATATTTT,CASKGGGHVGNTIYF
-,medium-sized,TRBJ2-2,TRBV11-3,TGTGCCAGCGCCAGGACAGCGGACACCGGGGAGCTGTTTTTT,CASARTADTGELFF
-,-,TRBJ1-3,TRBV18,TGTGCCAGCTCACTCAGTGGGGCCCTACGCTCGGCTGGAAACACCATATATTTT,CASSLSGALRSAGNTIYF
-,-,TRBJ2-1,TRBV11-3,TGTGCCAGCAGCTCCAAGTGGGGCTCCTACAATGAGCAGTTCTTC,CASSSKWGSYNEQFF
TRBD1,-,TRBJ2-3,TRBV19,TGTGCCAGTAGTATGGACAGGATAAAGGATACGCAGTATTTT,CASSMDRIKDTQYF
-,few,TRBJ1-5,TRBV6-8,TGTGCCAGCACACGGAGTTTAGGCAATCAGCCCCAGCATTTT,CASTRSLGNQPQHF
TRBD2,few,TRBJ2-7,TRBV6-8,TGTGCCAGCAGTGACCCGACGGGCGGGAGTGACTCCTACGAGCAGTACTTC,CASSDPTGGSDSYEQYF
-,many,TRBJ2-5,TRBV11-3,TGTGCCAGCAGCTTCCGGGACTCTACGGAGACCCAGTACTTC,CASSFRDSTETQYF
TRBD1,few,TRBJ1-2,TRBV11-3,TGTGCCAGCAGCCCCTGGGGTGGGACAGGGACGGGATATCGTGGCTACACCTTC,CASSPWGGTGTGYRGYTF
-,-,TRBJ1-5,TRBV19,TGTGCCAGTAGTACTAATCTGGGGCAAAGGGTCGGCAATCAGCCCCAGCATTTT,CASSTNLGQRVGNQPQHF
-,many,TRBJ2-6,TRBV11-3,TGTGCCAGCAGCTTGGAAGGCATTGGGGCCAACGTCCTGACTTTC,CASSLEGIGANVLTF
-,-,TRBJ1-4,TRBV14,TGTGCCAGCAGCCAACAGGGATTAAATGGCGAAAAACTGTTTTTT,CASSQQGLNGEKLFF
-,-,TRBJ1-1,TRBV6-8,TGTGCCAGCACCCAACAGGGAGGGAGCACTGAAGCTTTCTTT,CASTQQGGSTEAFF
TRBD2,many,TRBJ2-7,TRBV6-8,TGTGCCAGCAGTTACTTCGGGAGGGCCTACGAGCAGTACTTC,CASSYFGRAYEQYF
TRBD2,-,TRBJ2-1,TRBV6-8,TGTGCCAGCAGTTACTCGATACCCAGCGGGAGGCCCCACAATGAGCAGTTCTTC,CASSYSIPSGRPHNEQFF